These 12 T cell receptor beta chains came from one sample sequenced in a study. The sorted Tregs were CD4+CD25+CD127-/low cells. Via MiXCR, TCRdb re-called the 5' RACE reads, giving one row per CDR3 protein. The sample lists approximately 50,000 distinct CDR3 sequences, 26% occurring once. The specimen sequenced was tumor-infiltrating Tregs sorted from the breast tumor. The receptors stem from a female donor with breast cancer.

This clonotype was counted only a few times. The V call is TRBV5-1, the J call TRBJ2-3, with D perhaps given as TRBD1 or TRBD2 (5 bases each). The CDR3 length is 19 residues. CDR1 and CDR2 (germline): SGHRS, YFSETQ. Trimming cost V 4 bases and J 1 base, with 25 bases left between them. The CDR3 spells CASSRSGLRGLSGTDTQYF. CDR3 coding DNA: TGCGCCAGCAGCCGCTCTGGGCTCCGGGGCCTCTCCGGCACAGATACGCAGTATTTT.

As regards this clonotype: A read error may be the cause here, since a much bigger clone is one base away. This rearrangement joins TRBV4-3 to TRBJ1-1, with 8 bases aligning to TRBD1. The length of the CDR3 is 13 residues. The germline gives CDR1 LGHNA, CDR2 YSLEER. In DNA, the CDR3 is TGCGCCAGCAGCCAAGTCGGGACAGGTGAAGCTCTCTTT. It yields the protein CASSQVGTGEALF.

This clonotype came up many times. This sequence joins TRBV3-1 and TRBJ2-1; no reliable D call. The V gene lost 0 bases and the J gene lost 2 bases, with 8 bases spanning the gap. This CDR3 is built from 15 residues. Germline-derived CDR1 and CDR2 are LGHDT and YNNKEL (reference sequence). The CDR3 sequence is CASSQDALPYNEQFF. The DNA for the CDR3 is TGTGCCAGCAGCCAAGATGCACTCCCCTACAATGAGCAGTTCTTC.

V gene TRBV20-1 combines with J gene TRBJ1-2; a weak D match, TRBD1 (5 bases). V dropped 2 bases and J dropped 3 bases, with 16 bases sitting between them. This CDR3 comprises 15 residues. The germline gives CDR1 DFQATT, CDR2 SNEGSKA (reference sequence). Here the CDR3 DNA reads TGCAGTGCTAGAAACCTCAGGGTGGCGCACTATGGCTACACCTTC. Translation gives CSARNLRVAHYGYTF.

The V gene is TRBV3-1, the J gene TRBJ2-1; the match to TRBD2 covers 13 bases. Losses at the gene ends were 4 bases for V and 1 base for J; bases not matched to a gene: 4. Germline CDR1 LGHDT, CDR2 YNNKEL (reference sequence). The CDR3 covers 17 residues. DNA for the CDR3: TGTGCCAGCAGCCTGGGACTAGCGGGATTTTCCTACAATGAGCAGTTCTTC. Translated: CASSLGLAGFSYNEQFF.

This clonotype has ten or more counts. The chain carries TRBV20-1 and TRBJ1-5; D is unresolved. Germline loops: CDR1 DFQATT, CDR2 SNEGSKA (reference sequence). The CDR3 totals 12 residues. V was trimmed by 3 bases and J by 6 bases, leaving 9 bases between them. CDR3 loop: CSASLLGQPQHF. The CDR3 region has the DNA TGCAGTGCTAGTCTCTTGGGTCAGCCCCAGCATTTT.

Here the CDR3 reads CASSPIVGSSSGNTIYF. The CDR3 nucleotides read TGTGCCAGCAGCCCAATAGTCGGTTCCTCCTCTGGAAACACCATATATTTT. This chain joins TRBV6-5 and TRBJ1-3, with D unclear. The CDR3 covers 17 residues. In germline, CDR1 is MNHEY, CDR2 SVGAGI. V was cut by 6 bases and J by 0 bases, with 18 bases left in between.

With respect to this clonotype: A much larger clone is a single base away; this may be a read error. The J gene is TRBJ1-5, the V gene TRBV6-5; 11 nucleotides match TRBD1. V dropped 7 bases and J dropped 4; count of bases not matched to a gene: 3. Germline V gene lookup returns CDR1 MNHEY and CDR2 SVGAGI. CDR3 length equals 14 residues. DNA of the CDR3: TGTGCCAGCAACGGGACAGGGGGAAATCAGCCCCAGCATTTT. It specifies CASNGTGGNQPQHF.

As concerns this clonotype: In this CDR3 the conserved last residue, phenylalanine or tryptophan, is missing, so a read error is likely. This CDR3 is CASSNSQGSQPQHL. CDR3 nucleotides: TGTGCCAGCAGTAATTCCCAGGGGAGCCAGCCCCAGCATTTA. The chain carries TRBV28 and TRBJ1-5; tentatively, D is TRBD1 (6 bases). Trimming left V 5 bases short and J 7 bases short, with 15 bases between. Germline CDR1 reads MDHEN; CDR2 reads SYDVKM. This CDR3 spans 14 amino acids.

The rearrangement links TRBV12-3 or TRBV12-4 to TRBJ2-5; the match to TRBD1 covers 7 bases. Germline trimming cut 3 bases from V and 2 bases from J; bases unmatched to any gene: 9. CDR3 length: 16 amino acids. The CDR3 DNA reads as TGTGCCAGCAGTTTCATCCGTACAGGGGATCAAGAGACCCAGTACTTC. Encoded protein: CASSFIRTGDQETQYF.

There are many counts of this clonotype. V and J are TRBV5-1 and TRBJ2-3; 9 nucleotides align to TRBD2. V lost 4 bases to trimming and J lost 6 bases; unmatched junction nucleotides: 6. This CDR3 is 14 amino acids long. Germline V CDR1 and CDR2: SGHRS, YFSETQ. The DNA of the CDR3 is TGCGCCAGCAGCAAGACTAGCGGAGAGGATACGCAGTATTTT. Translation gives CASSKTSGEDTQYF.

This clonotype was detected many times. The CDR3 sequence is CASSSIKGYEQYF. CDR3 nucleotides: TGTGCCAGCAGCTCAATCAAAGGCTACGAGCAGTACTTC. The chain has TRBV7-9 and TRBJ2-7; D remains ambiguous. This CDR3 region has 13 residues. V was cut by 4 bases and J by 3 bases, with 10 bases left in between. CDR1 is SEHNR and CDR2 is FQNEAQ in the germline V gene (reference sequence).